What follows describes a single T cell receptor beta chain. The germline V gene encodes CDR1 SGDLS and CDR2 YYNGEE. The CDR3 loop spans 13 amino acids. Trimming stripped 4 bases from V and 2 bases from J, with 10 bases between. RNA transcripts yielded amplified TCR beta CDR3 regions. A first-round RT-PCR of the TCR CDR3 used the HTBI primer set. From the multiplex PCR reads, TCRdb called clonotypes with MiXCR, one entry per CDR3 protein. The repertoire has 750,000 to 900,000 distinct CDR3 sequences, 35% to 45% of them found once; the top ten carry around 9.3%. The data derive from a study of T cells in Graves' hyperthyroidism and ophthalmopathy.

The clonotype was recovered from a man between 18 and 35 years old with Graves' hyperthyroidism. The rearrangement joins TRBV9 to TRBJ2-7; D unclear. The specimen sequenced was blood. CDR3 loop: CASSPSDPYEQYF. CDR3 sequence (DNA): TGTGCCAGCAGCCCCTCGGACCCCTACGAGCAGTACTTC. Full variable domain (rest looked up from reference TRBV9 and TRBJ2-7): DSGVTQTPKHLITATGQRVTLRCSPRSGDLSVYWYQQSLDQGLQFLIQYYNGEERAKGNILERFSAQQFPDLHSELNLSSLELGDSALYFCASSPSDPYEQYFGPGTRLTVT.